The T cell receptor beta chain described here comes from a study of blood T cell repertoires in COVID-19 (TCRdb year 2020). About the full investigation: Samples covering the acute and convalescent phases of COVID-19 were provided by collaborators in the United States, Italy and Spain. The material from the prospective study consisted of cDNA or gDNA derived from T cells, B-cell-depleted T cells, or PBMCs. HLA class I and class II types, where available, came from metadata supplied by the sample provider rather than from assay-based typing. The repertoires were made available in a free public database intended to serve as a resource for research on the immune response to SARS-CoV-2. Samples came from the ongoing ImmuneRACE study (first 160 participants) plus 1,254 subjects from 6 global collaborators. The sample metadata nearly always contained a de-identified subject ID, COVID-19 status, age in years and sex. Deeply sampled blood TCRbeta repertoires from subjects exposed to, actively infected with, or recovered from COVID-19 were included in the dataset.

The CDR1 and CDR2 encoded by the germline V gene are SGHDN and FVKESK. The V end loses 3 bases and the J end loses 4 bases, and a stretch of 16 bases separates them. Including cysteine and phenylalanine, the CDR3 has 15 amino acids. Solely the CDR3 DNA is kept, with 45 bases framed from the first base. TCRbeta CDR3 regions were amplified from genomic DNA by means of the immunoSEQ Assay, a bias-controlled multiplex PCR. In the paper's pipeline: Within the assay, amplification of reference gene primers was used to estimate how many nucleated cells each sample contained. To quantify the absolute abundance of each unique TCRbeta CDR3 rearrangement, sequence reads were collapsed and filtered. For each sample, productive Simpson clonality was calculated as the square root of Simpson's diversity index across productive rearrangements. TCRdb holds this immuneACCESS table with in-frame rearrangements only. Some clones are missing; in checked studies, unresolved V genes explain under half, and the rest has no known cause. That table gives V, J and clone size, and the DNA gave D and trimming. The sample records approximately 210,000 clones, over 80% of which are singletons. Jointly, the top ten make up 2% to 3% of the sample.

The paper as a whole reports these results and caveats: The amount of clinical and demographic metadata varied by source and participant and was provided uncurated.

A word on this clone: The antigen this receptor binds is unknown. Per-base quality was not reported, and no clone a single base away is much larger than it.

Whole blood was collected in K2EDTA tubes by collaborating institutions according to the institutions' own protocols. For TCRbeta analysis, collaborators shipped samples as frozen whole blood, isolated PBMCs, or DNA extracted from either of those sample types. The clonotype originates from a woman aged 65 to 85 with active or convalescent COVID-19. What was sequenced was peripheral blood. The chain couples TRBV14 to TRBJ2-7; TRBD2 is possibly the D segment (6 matching bases). Read as DNA, the sequence is TGTGCCAGCAGCCACCTGGACGGGAGATCTTACGAGCAGTACTTC. Its product reads: CASSHLDGRSYEQYF.